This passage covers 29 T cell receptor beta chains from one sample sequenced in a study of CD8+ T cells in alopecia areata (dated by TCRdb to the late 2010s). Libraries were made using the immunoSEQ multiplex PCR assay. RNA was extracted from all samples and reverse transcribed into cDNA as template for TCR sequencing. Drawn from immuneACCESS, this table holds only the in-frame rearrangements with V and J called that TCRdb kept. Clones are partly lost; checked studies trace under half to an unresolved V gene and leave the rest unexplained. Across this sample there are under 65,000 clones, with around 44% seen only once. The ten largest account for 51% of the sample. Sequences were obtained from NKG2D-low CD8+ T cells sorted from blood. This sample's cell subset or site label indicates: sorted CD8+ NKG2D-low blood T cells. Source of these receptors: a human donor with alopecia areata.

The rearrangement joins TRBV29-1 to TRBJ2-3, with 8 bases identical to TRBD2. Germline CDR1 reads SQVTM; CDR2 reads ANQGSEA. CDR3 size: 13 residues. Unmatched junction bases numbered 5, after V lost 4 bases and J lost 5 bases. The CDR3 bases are TGCAGCGTTGCGGGGGGGGCCGGAGATACGCAGTATTTT. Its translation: CSVAGGAGDTQYF.

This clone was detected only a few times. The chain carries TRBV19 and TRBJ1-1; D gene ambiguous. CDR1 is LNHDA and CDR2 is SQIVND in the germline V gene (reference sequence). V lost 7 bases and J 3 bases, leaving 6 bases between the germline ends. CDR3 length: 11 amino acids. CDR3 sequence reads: CASTVHTEAFF. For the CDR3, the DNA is TGTGCCAGTACCGTTCACACTGAAGCTTTCTTT. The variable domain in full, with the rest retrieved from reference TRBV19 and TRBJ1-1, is DGGITQSPKYLFRKEGQNVTLSCEQNLNHDAMYWYRQDPGQGLRLIYYSQIVNDFQKGDIAEGYSVSREKKESFPLTVTSAQKNPTAFYLCASTVHTEAFFGQGTRLTVV.

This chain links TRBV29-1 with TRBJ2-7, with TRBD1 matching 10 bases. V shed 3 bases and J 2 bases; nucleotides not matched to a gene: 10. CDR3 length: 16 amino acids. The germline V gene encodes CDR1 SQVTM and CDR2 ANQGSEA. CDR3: CSVEGPGTGDPYEQYF. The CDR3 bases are TGCAGCGTTGAGGGTCCCGGGACAGGGGACCCCTACGAGCAGTACTTC.

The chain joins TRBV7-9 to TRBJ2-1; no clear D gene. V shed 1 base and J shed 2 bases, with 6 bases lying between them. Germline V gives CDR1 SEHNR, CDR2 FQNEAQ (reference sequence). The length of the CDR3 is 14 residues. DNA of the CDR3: TGTGCCAGCAGCTTAGGCGGACCCTACAATGAGCAGTTCTTC. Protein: CASSLGGPYNEQFF.

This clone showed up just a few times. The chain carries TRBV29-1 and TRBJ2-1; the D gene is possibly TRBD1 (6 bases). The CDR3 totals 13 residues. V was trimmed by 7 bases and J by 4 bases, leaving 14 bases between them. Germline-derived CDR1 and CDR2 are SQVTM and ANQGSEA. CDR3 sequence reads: CSATLGQYNEQFF. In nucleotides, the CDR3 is TGCAGCGCCACGTTAGGACAGTACAATGAGCAGTTCTTC.

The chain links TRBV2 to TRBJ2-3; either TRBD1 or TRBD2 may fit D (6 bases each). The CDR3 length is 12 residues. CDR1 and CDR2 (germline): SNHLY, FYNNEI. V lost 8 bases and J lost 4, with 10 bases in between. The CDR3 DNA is TGTGCCAGCGAGGGGGGACCAGATACGCAGTATTTT. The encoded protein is CASEGGPDTQYF.

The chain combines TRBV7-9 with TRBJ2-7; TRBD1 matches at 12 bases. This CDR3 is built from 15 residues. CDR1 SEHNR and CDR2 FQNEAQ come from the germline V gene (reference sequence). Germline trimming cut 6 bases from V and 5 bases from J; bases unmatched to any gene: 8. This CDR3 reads CASSSGQGAKDEQYF. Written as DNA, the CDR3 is TGTGCCAGCAGTTCGGGACAGGGGGCTAAAGACGAGCAGTACTTC.

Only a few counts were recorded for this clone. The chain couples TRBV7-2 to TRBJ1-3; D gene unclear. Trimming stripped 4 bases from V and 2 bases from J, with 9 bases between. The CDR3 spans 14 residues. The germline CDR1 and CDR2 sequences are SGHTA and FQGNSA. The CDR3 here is CASSSGRAGNTIYF. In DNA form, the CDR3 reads TGTGCCAGCAGCTCCGGCAGAGCTGGAAACACCATATATTTT.

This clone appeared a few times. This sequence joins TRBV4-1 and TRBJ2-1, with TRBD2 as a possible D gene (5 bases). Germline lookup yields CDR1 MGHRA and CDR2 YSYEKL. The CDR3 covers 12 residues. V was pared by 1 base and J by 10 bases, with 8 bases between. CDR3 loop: CASSQGPGEQFF. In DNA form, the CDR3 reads TGCGCCAGCAGCCAAGGGCCGGGAGAGCAGTTCTTC.

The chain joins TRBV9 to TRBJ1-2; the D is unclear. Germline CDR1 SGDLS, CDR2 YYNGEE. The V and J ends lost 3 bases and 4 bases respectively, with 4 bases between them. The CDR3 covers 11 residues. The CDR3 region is CASSDAYGYTF. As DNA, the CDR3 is TGTGCCAGCAGCGACGCCTATGGCTACACCTTC.

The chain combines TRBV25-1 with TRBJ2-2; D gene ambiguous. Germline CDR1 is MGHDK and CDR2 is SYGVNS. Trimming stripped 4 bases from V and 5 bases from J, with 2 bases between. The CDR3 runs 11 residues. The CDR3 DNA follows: TGTGCCAGCAGTGGGACCGGGGAGCTGTTTTTT. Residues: CASSGTGELFF.

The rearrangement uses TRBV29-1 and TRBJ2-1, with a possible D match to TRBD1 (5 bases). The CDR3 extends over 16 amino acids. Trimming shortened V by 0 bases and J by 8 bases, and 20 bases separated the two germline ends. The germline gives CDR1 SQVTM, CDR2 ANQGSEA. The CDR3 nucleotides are TGCAGCGTTGAAGATCCCCGACGTGGGGCCGGGTATGAGCAGTTCTTC. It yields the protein CSVEDPRRGAGYEQFF.

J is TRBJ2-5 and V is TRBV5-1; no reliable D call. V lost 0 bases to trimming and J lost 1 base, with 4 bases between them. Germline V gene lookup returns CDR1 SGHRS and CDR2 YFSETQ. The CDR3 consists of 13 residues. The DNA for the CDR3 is TGCGCCAGCAGCTTGGAGATCCAAGAGACCCAGTACTTC. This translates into CASSLEIQETQYF.

CDR3 region: CASSLGDRIPNDYEQYF. DNA of the CDR3: TGTGCCAGCAGCTTAGGGGACAGAATACCTAACGATTACGAGCAGTACTTC. V and J are TRBV13 and TRBJ2-7, with D maybe TRBD1 (6 bases). Trimming left V 0 bases short and J 4 bases short, with 19 bases between. CDR3 length: 17 residues. Per germline, CDR1 PRHDT and CDR2 FYEKMQ (reference sequence).

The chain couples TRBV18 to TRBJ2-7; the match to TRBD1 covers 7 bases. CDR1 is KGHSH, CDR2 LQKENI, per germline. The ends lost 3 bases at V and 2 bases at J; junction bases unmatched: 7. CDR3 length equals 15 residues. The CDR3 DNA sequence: TGTGCCAGCTCACCGTACCGGGACAGCCCCTACGAGCAGTACTTC. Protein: CASSPYRDSPYEQYF.

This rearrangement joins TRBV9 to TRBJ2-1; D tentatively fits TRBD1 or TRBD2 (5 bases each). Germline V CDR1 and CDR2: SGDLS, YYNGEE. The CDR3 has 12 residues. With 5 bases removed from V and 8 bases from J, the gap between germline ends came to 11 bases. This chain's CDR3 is CASRTEGHEQFF. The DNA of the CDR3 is TGTGCCAGCAGAACCGAGGGGCATGAGCAGTTCTTC.

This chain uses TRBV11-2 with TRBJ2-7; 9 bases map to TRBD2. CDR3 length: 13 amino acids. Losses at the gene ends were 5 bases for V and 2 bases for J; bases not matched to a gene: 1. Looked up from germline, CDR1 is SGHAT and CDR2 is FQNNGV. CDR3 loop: CASSLAGTYEQYF. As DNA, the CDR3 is TGTGCCAGCAGCCTAGCGGGGACCTACGAGCAGTACTTC.

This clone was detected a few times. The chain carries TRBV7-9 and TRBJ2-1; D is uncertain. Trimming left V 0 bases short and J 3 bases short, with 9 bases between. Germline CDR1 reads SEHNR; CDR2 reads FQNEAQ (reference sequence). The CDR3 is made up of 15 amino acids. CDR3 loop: CASSLAFGFYNEQFF. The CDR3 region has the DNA TGTGCCAGCAGCTTAGCGTTCGGGTTCTACAATGAGCAGTTCTTC.

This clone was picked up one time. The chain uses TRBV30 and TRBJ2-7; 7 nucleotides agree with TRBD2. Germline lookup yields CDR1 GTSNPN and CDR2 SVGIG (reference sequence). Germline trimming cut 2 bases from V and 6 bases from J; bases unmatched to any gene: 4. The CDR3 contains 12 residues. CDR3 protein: CAWSWGGAEQYF. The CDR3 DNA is TGTGCCTGGAGTTGGGGAGGGGCCGAGCAGTACTTC.

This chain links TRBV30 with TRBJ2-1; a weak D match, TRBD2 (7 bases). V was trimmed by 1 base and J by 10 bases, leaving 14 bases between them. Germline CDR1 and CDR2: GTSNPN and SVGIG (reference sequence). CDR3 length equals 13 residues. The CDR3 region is CAWSAGGTREQFF. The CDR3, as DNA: TGTGCCTGGAGTGCGGGGGGCACGAGGGAGCAGTTCTTC.

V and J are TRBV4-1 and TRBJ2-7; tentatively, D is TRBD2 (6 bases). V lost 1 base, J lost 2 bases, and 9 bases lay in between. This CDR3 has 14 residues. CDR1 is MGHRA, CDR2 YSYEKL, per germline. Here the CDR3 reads CASSQVSGAYEQYF. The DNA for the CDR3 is TGCGCCAGCAGCCAAGTTTCGGGGGCCTACGAGCAGTACTTC.

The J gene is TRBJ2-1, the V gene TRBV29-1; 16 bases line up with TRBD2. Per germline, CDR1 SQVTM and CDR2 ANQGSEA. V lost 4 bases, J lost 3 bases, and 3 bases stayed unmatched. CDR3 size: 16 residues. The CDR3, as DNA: TGCAGCGTTGGGGGACTAGCGGGAGGGAACTACAATGAGCAGTTCTTC. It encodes CSVGGLAGGNYNEQFF.

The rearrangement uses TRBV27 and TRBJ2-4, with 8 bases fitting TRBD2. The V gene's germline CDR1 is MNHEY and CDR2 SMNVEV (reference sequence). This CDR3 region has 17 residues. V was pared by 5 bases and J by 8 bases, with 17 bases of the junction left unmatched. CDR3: CASSLLPPVGREDIQYF. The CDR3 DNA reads TGTGCCAGCAGTCTTCTTCCCCCCGTCGGGCGGGAGGACATTCAGTACTTC.

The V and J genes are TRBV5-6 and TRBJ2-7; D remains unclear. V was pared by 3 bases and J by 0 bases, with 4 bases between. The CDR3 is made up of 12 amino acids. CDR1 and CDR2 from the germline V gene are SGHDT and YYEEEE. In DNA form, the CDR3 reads TGTGCCAGCAGCTGGGGCTCCTACGAGCAGTACTTC. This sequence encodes CASSWGSYEQYF.

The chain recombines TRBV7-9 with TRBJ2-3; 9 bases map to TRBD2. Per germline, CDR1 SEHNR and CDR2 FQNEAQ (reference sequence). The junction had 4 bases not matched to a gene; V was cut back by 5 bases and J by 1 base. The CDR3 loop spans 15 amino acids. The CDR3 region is CASSGWTSGTDTQYF. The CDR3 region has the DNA TGTGCCAGCAGCGGATGGACTAGCGGCACAGATACGCAGTATTTT.

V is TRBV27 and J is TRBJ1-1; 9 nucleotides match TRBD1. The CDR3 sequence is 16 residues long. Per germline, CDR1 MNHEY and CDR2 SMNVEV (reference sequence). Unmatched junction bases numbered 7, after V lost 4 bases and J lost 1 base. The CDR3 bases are TGTGCCAGCAGTTCCCGACAGGGGGTCCGGAACACTGAAGCTTTCTTT. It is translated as CASSSRQGVRNTEAFF.

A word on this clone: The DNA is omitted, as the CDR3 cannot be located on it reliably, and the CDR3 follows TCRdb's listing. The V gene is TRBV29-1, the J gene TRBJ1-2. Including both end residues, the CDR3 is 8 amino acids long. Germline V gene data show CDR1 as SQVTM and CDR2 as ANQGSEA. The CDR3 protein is CSVGYGNF.

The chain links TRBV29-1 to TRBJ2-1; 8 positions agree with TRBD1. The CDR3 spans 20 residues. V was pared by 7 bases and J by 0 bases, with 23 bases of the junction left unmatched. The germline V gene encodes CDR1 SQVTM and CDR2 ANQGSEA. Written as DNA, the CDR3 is TGCAGCGCTCCCGGACAGGGAACGACCATTAGCGGAAGCTCCTACAATGAGCAGTTCTTC. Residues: CSAPGQGTTISGSSYNEQFF.

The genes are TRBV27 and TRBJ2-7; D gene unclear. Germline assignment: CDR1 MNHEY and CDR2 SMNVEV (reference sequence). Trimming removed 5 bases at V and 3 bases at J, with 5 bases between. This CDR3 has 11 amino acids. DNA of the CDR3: TGTGCCAGCAGTCACAGCTACGAGCAGTACTTC. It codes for CASSHSYEQYF.